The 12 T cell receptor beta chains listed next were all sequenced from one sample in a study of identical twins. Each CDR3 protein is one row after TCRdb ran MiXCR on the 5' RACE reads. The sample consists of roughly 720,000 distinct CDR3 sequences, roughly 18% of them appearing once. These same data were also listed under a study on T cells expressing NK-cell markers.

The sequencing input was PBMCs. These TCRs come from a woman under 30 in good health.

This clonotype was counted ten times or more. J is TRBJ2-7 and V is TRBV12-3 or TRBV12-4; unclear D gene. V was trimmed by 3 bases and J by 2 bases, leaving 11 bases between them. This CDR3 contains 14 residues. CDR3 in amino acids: CASSLIVAPYEQYF. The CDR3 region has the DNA TGTGCCAGCAGTTTGATTGTAGCCCCCTACGAGCAGTACTTC.

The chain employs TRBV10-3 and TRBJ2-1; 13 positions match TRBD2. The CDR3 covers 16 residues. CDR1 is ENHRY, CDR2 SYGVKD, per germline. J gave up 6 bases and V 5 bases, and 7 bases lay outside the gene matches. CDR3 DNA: TGTGCCATCAGTCCCACTAGCGGGAGGGCCCGCAATGAGCAGTTCTTC. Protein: CAISPTSGRARNEQFF.

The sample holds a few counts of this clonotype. CDR3 loop: CASSPGGPLQGTQYF. The CDR3 DNA sequence: TGTGCCAGCAGCCCGGGAGGGCCGTTACAGGGGACCCAGTACTTC. The chain uses TRBV12-3 or TRBV12-4 and TRBJ2-5; TRBD2 aligns across 8 bases. With V trimmed by 6 bases and J by 7 bases, 13 bases remained unmatched. CDR3 size: 15 residues.

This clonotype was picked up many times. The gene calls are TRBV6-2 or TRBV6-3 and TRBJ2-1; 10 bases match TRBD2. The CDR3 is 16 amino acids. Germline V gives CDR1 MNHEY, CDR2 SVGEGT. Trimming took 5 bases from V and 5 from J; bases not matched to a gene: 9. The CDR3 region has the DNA TGTGCCAGCAGTACCCCACTAGCGGGGCTAAACAATGAGCAGTTCTTC. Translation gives CASSTPLAGLNNEQFF.

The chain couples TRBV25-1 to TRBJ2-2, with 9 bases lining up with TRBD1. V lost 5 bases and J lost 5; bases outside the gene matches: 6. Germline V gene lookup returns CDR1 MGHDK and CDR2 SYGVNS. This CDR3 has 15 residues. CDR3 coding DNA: TGTGCCAGCAGTATACAGGGGGCTAAGACCGGGGAGCTGTTTTTT. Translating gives CASSIQGAKTGELFF. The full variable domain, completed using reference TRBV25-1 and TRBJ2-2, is EADIYQTPRYLVIGTGKKITLECSQTMGHDKMYWYQQDPGMELHLIHYSYGVNSTEKGDLSSESTVSRIRTEHFPLTLESARPSHTSQYLCASSIQGAKTGELFFGEGSRLTVL.

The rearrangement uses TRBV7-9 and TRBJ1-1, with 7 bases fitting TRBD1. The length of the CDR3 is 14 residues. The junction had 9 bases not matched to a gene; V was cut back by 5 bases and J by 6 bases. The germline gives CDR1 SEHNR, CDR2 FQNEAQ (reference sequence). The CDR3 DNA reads TGTGCCAGCAGCCCGCCCGGACAGGTCGCTGAAGCTTTCTTT. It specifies CASSPPGQVAEAFF.

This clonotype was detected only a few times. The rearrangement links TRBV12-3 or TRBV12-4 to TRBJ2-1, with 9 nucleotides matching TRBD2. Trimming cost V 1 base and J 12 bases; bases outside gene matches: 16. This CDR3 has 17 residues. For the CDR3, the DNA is TGTGCCAGCAGTTTAGGTTCTAGCGGGACCATTTTTGTCTCGCAGTTCTTC. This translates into CASSLGSSGTIFVSQFF.

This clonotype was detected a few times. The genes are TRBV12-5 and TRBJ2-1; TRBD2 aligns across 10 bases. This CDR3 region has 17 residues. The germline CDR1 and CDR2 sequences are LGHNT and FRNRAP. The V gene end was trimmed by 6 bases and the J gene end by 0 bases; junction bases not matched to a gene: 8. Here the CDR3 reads CASGRTSGPSSYNEQFF. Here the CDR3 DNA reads TGTGCTAGTGGCAGGACTAGCGGCCCGAGCTCCTACAATGAGCAGTTCTTC.

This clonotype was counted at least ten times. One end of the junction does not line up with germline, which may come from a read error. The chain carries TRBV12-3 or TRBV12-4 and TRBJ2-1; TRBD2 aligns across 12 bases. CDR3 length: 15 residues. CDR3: CASSLAGGEYNEQFF. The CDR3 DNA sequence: TGTGCCAGCAGTCTAGCGGGGGGGGAATACAATGAGCAGTTCTTC.

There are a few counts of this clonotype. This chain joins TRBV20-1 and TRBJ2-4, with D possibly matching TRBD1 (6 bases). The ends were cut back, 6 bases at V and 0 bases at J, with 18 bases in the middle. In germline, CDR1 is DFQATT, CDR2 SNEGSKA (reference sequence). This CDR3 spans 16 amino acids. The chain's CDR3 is CSASGELQGAKNIQYF. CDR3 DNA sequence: TGCAGTGCGAGTGGGGAACTACAGGGAGCCAAAAACATTCAGTACTTC.

The CDR3 protein is CASSQSAGGPYNEQFF. The CDR3 nucleotides are TGTGCCAGCAGTCAGTCAGCGGGGGGGCCCTACAATGAGCAGTTCTTC. The gene calls are TRBV27 and TRBJ2-1; TRBD2 matches at 10 bases. The CDR3 length is 16 residues. Germline trimming cut 5 bases from V and 2 bases from J; bases unmatched to any gene: 6. Germline CDR1 and CDR2: MNHEY and SMNVEV (reference sequence).

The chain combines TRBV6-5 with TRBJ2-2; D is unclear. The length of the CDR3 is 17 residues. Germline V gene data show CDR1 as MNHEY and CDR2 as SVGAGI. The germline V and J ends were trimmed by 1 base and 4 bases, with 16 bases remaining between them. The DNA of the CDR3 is TGTGCCAGCAGTTACTATAGTGGCAGACGAAGCACCGGGGAGCTGTTTTTT. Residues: CASSYYSGRRSTGELFF.